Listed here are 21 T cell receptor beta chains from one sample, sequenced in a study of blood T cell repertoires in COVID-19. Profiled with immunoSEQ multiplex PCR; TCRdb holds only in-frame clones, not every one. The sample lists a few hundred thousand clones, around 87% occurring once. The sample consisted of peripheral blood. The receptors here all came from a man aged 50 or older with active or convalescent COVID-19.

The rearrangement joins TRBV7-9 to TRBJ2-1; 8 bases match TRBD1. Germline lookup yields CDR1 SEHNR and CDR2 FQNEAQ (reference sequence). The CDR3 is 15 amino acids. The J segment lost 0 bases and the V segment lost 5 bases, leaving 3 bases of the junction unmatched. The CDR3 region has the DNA TGTGCCAGCAGCAGGACAGGGAGCTCCTACAATGAGCAGTTCTTC. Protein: CASSRTGSSYNEQFF.

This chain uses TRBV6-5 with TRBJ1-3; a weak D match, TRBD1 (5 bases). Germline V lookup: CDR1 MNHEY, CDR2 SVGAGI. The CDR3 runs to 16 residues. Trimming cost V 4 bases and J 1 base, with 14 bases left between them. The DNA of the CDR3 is TGTGCCAGCAGTTCACACTCGGGGGATTCTGGAAACACCATATATTTT. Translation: CASSSHSGDSGNTIYF.

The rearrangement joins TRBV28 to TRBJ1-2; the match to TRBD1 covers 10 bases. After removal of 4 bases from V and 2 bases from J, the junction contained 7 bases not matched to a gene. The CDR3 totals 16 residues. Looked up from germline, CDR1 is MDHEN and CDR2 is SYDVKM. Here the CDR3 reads CASSSPSTGGNYGYTF. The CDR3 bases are TGTGCCAGCAGTTCCCCATCGACAGGGGGCAACTATGGCTACACCTTC.

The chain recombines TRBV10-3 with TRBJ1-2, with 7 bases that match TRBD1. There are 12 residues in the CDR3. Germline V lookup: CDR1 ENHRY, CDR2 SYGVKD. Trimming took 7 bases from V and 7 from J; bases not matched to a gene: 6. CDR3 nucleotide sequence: TGTGCCATCACCGGGACAGAGGGTGGCTACACCTTC. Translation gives CAITGTEGGYTF.

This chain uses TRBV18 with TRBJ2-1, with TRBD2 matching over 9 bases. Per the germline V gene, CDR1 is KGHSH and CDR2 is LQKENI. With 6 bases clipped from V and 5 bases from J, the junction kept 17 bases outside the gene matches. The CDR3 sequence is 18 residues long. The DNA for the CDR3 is TGTGCCAGCTCGCCCACATCTTTCGACGCGGGGGGGAACAATGAGCAGTTCTTC. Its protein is CASSPTSFDAGGNNEQFF. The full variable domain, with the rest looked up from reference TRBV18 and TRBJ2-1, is NAGVMQNPRHLVRRRGQEARLRCSPMKGHSHVYWYRQLPEEGLKFMVYLQKENIIDESGMPKERFSAEFPKEGPSILRIQQVVRGDSAAYFCASSPTSFDAGGNNEQFFGPGTRLTVL.

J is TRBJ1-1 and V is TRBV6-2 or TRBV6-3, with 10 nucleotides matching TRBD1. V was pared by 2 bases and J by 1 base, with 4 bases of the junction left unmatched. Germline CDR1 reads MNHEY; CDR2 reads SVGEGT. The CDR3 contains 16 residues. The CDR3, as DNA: TGTGCCAGCAGTTACCAGGGACAGGGGAGGAACACTGAAGCTTTCTTT. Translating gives CASSYQGQGRNTEAFF.

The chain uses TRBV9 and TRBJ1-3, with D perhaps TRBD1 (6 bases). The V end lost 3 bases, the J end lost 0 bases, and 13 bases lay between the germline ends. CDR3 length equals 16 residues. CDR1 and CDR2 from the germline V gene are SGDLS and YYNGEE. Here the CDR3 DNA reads TGTGCCAGCAGCGCTAGGGGGACGGTCTCTGGAAACACCATATATTTT. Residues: CASSARGTVSGNTIYF. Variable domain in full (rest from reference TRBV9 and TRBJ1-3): DSGVTQTPKHLITATGQRVTLRCSPRSGDLSVYWYQQSLDQGLQFLIQYYNGEERAKGNILERFSAQQFPDLHSELNLSSLELGDSALYFCASSARGTVSGNTIYFGEGSWLTVV.

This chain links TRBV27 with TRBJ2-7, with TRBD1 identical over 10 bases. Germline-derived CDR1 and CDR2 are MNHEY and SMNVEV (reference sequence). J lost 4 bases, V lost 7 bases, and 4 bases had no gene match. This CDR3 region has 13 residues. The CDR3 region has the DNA TGTGCCAGCACCGGACAGGGGGTTTACGAGCAGTACTTC. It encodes CASTGQGVYEQYF.

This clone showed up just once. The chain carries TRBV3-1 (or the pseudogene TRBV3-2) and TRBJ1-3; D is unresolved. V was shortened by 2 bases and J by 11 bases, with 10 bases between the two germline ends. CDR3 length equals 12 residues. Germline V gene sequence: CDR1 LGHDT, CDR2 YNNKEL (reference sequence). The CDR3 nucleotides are TGTGCCAGCAGCCAAATACAGAGTGCCATATATTTT. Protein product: CASSQIQSAIYF.

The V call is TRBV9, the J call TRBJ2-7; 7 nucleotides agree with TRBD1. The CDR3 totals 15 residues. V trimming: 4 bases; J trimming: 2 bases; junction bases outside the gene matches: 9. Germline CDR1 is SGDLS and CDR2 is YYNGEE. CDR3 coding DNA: TGTGCCAGCAGCCCAAGTGGGGGACAGACCTACGAGCAGTACTTC. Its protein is CASSPSGGQTYEQYF.

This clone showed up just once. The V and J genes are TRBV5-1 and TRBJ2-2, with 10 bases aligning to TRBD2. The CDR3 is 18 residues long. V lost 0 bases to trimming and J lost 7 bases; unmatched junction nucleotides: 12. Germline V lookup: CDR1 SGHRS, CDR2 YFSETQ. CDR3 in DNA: TGCGCCAGCAGCTTGGCACCTAGCGGGGGCTACACGGGCGGGGAGCTGTTTTTT. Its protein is CASSLAPSGGYTGGELFF.

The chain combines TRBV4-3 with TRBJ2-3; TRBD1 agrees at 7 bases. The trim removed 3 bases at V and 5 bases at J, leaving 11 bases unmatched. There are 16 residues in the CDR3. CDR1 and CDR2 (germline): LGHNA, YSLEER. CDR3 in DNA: TGCGCCAGCAGCCAGGGGGCAGGGGGAAAGGAAGATACGCAGTATTTT. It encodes CASSQGAGGKEDTQYF.

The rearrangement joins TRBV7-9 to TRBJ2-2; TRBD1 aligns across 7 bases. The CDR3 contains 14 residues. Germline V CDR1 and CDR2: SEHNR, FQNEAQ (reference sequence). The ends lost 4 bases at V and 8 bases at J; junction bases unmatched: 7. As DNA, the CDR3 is TGTGCCAGCAGCTCATTTACAGGGGTAGGGGAGCTGTTTTTT. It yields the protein CASSSFTGVGELFF.

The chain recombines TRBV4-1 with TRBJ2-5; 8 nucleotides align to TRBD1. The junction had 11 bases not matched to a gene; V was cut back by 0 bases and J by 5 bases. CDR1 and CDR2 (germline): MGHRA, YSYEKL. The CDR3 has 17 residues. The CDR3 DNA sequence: TGCGCCAGCAGCCAAGACCCGACAGGGGCGGATTCGGAGACCCAGTACTTC. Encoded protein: CASSQDPTGADSETQYF.

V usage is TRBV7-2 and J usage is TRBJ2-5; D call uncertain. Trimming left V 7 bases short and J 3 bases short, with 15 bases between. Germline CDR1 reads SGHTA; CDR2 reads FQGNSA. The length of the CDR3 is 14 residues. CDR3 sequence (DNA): TGTGCCAGCACCCTTGGGTGGGCCAAAGAGACCCAGTACTTC. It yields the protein CASTLGWAKETQYF.

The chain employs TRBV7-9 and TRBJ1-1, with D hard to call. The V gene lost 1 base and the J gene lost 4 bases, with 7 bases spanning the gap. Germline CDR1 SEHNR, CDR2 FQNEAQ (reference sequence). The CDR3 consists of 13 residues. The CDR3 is CASSLGAGTEAFF. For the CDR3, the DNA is TGTGCCAGCAGCTTAGGGGCGGGCACTGAAGCTTTCTTT.

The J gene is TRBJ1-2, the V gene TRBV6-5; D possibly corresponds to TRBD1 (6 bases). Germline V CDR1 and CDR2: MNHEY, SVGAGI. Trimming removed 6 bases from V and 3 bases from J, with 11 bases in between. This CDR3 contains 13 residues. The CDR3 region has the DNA TGTGCCAGCAGCCTCGGGACACACTATGGCTACACCTTC. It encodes CASSLGTHYGYTF.

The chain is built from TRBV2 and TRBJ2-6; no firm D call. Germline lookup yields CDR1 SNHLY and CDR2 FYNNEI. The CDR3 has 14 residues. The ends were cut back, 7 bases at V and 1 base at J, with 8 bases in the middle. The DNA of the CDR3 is TGTGCCAGCAAAGACACTTCTGGGGCCAACGTCCTGACTTTC. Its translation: CASKDTSGANVLTF.

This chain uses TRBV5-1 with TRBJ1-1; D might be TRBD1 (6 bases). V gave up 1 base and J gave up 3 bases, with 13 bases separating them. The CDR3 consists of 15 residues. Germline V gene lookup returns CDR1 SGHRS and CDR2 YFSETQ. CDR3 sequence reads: CASSLQGGTDTEAFF. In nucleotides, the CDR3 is TGCGCCAGCAGCTTGCAAGGGGGTACAGACACTGAAGCTTTCTTT.

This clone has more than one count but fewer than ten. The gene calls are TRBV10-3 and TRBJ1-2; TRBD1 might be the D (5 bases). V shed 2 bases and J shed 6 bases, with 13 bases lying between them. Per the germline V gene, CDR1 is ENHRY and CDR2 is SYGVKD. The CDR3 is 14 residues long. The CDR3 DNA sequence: TGTGCCATCAGTGAGGAGGCAGGGCGGAATGGCTACACCTTC. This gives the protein CAISEEAGRNGYTF.

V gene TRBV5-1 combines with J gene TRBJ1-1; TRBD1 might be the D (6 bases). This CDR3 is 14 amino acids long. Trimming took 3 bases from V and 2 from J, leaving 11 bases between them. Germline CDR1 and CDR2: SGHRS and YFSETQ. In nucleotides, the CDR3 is TGCGCCAGCAGCTATTCAGGGGCTAACACTGAAGCTTTCTTT. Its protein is CASSYSGANTEAFF.